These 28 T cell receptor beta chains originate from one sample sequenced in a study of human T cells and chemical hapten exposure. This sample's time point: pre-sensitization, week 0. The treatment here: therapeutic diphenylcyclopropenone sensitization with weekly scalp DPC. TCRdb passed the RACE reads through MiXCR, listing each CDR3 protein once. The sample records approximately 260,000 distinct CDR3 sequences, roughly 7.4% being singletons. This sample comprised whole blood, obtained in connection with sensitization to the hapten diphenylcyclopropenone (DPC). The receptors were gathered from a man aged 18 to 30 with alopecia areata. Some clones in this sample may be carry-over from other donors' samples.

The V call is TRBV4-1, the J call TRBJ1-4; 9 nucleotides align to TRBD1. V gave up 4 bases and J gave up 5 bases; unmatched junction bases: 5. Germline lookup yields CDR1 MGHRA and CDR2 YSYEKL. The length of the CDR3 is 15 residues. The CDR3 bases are TGCGCCAGCAGCCCCGTGGGGACAGGGAATGAAAAACTGTTTTTT. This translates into CASSPVGTGNEKLFF.

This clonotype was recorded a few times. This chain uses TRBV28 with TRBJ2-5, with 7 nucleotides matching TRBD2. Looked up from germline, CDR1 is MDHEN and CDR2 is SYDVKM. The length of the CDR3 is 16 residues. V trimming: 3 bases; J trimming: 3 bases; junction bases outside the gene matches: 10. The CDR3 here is CASSFLPWGGKETQYF. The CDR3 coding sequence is TGTGCCAGCAGTTTCCTACCTTGGGGGGGGAAAGAGACCCAGTACTTC.

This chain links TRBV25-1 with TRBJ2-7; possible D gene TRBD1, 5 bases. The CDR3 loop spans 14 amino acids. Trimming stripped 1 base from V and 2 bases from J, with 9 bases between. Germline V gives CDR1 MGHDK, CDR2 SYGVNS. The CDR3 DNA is TGTGCCAGCAGTGAATCTGCAGGGACCTACGAGCAGTACTTC. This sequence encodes CASSESAGTYEQYF.

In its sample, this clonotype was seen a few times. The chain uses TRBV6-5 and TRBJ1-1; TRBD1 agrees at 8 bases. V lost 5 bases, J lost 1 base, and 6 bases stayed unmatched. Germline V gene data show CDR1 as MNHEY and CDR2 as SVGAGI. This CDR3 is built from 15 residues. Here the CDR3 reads CASSPTGTGNTEAFF. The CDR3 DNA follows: TGTGCCAGCAGTCCCACTGGGACAGGGAACACTGAAGCTTTCTTT.

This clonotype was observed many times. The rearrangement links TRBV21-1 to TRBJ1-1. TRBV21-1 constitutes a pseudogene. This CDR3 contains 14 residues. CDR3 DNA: TGTGCCAGCAGCAAAGAAGGCAGGAACACTGAAGCTTTCTTT. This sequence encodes CASSKEGRNTEAFF.

CDR3 in DNA: TGCGCCAGCAGCGTGGAGGGCAGAACACAAGAGACCCAGTACTTC. Amino acid sequence: CASSVEGRTQETQYF. The genes are TRBV5-1 and TRBJ2-5; weak D call: TRBD2 (6 bases). CDR1 and CDR2 from the germline V gene are SGHRS and YFSETQ. There are 15 residues in the CDR3. V was cut by 4 bases and J by 2 bases, with 15 bases left in between.

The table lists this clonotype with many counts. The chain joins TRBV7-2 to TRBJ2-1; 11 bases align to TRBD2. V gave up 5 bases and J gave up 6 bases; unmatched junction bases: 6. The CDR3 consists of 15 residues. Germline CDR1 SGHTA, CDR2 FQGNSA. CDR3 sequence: CASSKTSGEFNEQFF. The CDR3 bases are TGTGCCAGCAGCAAGACTAGCGGGGAGTTCAATGAGCAGTTCTTC.

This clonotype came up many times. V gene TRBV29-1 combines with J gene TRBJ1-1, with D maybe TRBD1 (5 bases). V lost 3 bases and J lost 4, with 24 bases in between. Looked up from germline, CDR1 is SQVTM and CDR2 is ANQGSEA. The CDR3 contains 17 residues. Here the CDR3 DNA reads TGCAGCGTTGAGAGGTGGGGCAGGTCGGATCCAGGCACTGAAGCTTTCTTT. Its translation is CSVERWGRSDPGTEAFF.

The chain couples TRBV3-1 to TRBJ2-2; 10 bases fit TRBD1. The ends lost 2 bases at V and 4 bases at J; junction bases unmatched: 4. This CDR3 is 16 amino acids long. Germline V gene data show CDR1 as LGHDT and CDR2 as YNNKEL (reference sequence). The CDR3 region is CASSQLRDRGTGELFF. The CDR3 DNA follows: TGTGCCAGCAGCCAACTCCGGGACAGGGGCACCGGGGAGCTGTTTTTT.

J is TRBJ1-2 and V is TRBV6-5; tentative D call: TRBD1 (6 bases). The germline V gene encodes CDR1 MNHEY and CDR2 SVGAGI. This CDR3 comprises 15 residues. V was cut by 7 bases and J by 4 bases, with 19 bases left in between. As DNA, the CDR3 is TGTGCCAGCACCAACGACAGGATGAAACCCTATGGCTACACCTTC. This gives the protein CASTNDRMKPYGYTF.

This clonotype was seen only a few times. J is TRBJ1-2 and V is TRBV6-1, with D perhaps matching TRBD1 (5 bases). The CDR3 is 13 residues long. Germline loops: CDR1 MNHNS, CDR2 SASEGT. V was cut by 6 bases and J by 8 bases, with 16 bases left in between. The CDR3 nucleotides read TGTGCCAGCAGGACAACCGGGACCGACGGCTACACCTTC. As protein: CASRTTGTDGYTF.

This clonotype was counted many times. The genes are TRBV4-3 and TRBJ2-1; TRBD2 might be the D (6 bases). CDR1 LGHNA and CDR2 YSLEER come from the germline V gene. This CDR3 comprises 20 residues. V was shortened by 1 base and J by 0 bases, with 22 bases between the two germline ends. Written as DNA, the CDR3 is TGCGCCAGCAGCCAAGGACCCGCCAGGGAGGCAGGTAGCTCCTACAATGAGCAGTTCTTC. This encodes CASSQGPAREAGSSYNEQFF.

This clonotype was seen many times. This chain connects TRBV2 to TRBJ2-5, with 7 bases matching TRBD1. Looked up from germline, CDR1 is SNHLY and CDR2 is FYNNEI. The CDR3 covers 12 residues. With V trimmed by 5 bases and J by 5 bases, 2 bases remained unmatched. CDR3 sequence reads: CASSKGAETQYF. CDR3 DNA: TGTGCCAGCAGTAAGGGGGCTGAGACCCAGTACTTC.

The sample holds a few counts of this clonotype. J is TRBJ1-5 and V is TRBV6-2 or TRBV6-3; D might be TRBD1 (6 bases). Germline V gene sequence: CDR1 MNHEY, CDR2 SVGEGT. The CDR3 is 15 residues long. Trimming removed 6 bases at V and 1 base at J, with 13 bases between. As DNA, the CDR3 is TGTGCCAGCAGCCCGGGGGCGCGGAGCAATCAGCCCCAGCATTTT. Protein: CASSPGARSNQPQHF.

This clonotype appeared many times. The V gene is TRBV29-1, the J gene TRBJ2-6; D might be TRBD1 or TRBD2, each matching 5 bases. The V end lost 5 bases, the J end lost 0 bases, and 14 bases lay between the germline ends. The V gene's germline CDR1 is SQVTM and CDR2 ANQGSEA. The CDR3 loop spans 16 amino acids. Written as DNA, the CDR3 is TGCAGCGTTTACCGGGACGTAGACTCTGGGGCCAACGTCCTGACTTTC. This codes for CSVYRDVDSGANVLTF.

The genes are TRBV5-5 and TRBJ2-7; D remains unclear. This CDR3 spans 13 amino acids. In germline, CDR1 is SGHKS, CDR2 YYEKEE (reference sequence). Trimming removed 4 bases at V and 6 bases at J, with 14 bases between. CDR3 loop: CASSRLIGSEQYF. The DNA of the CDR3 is TGTGCCAGCAGCCGGTTGATAGGATCCGAGCAGTACTTC.

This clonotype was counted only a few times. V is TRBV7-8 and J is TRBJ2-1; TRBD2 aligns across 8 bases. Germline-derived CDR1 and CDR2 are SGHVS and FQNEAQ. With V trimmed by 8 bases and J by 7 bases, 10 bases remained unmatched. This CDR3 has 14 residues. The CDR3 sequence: CASQTGTRKNEQFF. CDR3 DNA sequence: TGTGCCAGCCAGACCGGGACTAGGAAAAATGAGCAGTTCTTC.

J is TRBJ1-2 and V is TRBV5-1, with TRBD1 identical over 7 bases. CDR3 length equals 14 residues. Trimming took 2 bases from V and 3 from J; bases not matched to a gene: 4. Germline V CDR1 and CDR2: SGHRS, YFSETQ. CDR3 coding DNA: TGCGCCAGCAGCTTCCAGGGGGAGGACTATGGCTACACCTTC. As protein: CASSFQGEDYGYTF.

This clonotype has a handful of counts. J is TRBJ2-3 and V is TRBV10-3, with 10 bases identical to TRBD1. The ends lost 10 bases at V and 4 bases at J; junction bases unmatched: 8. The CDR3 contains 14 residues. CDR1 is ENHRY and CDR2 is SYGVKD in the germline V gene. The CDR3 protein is CATAGQGPADTQYF. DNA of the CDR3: TGTGCCACCGCGGGACAGGGGCCAGCAGATACGCAGTATTTT.

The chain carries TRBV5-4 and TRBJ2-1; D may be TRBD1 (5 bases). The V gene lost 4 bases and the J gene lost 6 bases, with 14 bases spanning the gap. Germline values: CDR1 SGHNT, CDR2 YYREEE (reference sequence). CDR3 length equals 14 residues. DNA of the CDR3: TGTGCCAGCAGCCGATTCCAGGGCCGCAATGAGCAGTTCTTC. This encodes CASSRFQGRNEQFF.

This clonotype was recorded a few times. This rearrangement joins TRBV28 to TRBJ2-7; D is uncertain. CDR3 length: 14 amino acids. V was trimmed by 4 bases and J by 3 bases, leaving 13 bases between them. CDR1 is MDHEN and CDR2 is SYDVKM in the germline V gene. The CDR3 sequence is CASSSSYMNYEQYF. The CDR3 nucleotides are TGTGCCAGCAGTTCCTCATACATGAACTACGAGCAGTACTTC. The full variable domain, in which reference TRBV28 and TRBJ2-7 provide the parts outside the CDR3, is DVKVTQSSRYLVKRTGEKVFLECVQDMDHENMFWYRQDPGLGLRLIYFSYDVKMKEKGDIPEGYSVSREKKERFSLILESASTNQTSMYLCASSSSYMNYEQYFGPGTRLTVT.

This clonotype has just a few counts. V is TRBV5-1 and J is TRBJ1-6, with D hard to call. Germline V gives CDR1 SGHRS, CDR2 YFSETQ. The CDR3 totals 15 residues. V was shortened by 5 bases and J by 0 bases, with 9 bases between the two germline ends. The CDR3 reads CASSSESSYNSPLHF. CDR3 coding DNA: TGCGCCAGCAGTTCGGAAAGCTCCTATAATTCACCCCTCCACTTT.

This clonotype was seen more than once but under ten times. The CDR3 DNA reads as TGTGCCAGCAGCTTATGGTCCTACGAGCAGTACTTC. Translating gives CASSLWSYEQYF. The rearrangement uses TRBV7-9 and TRBJ2-7; the D is unclear. Trimming pared 2 bases from V and 1 base from J, leaving 3 bases between. The CDR3 is 12 amino acids. Germline values: CDR1 SEHNR, CDR2 FQNEAQ (reference sequence).

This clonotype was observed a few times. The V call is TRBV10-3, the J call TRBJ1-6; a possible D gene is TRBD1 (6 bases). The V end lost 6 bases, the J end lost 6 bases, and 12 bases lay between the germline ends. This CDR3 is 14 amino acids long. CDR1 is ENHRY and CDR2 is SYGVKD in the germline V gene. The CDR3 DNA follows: TGTGCCATCAGAGGAGGGACACCTAATTCACCCCTCCACTTT. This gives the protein CAIRGGTPNSPLHF.

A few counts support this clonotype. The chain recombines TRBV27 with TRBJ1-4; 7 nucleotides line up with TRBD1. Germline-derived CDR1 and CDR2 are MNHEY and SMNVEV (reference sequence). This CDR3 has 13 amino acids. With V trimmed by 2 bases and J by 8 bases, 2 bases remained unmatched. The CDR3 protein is CASSLKGGEKLFF. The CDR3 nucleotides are TGTGCCAGCAGTTTAAAAGGGGGCGAAAAACTGTTTTTT.

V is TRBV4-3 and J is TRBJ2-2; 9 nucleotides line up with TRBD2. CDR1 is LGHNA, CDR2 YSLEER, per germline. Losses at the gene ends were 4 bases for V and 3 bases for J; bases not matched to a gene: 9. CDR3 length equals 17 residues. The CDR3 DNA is TGCGCCAGCAGCCCCCTCGTAGCGGGGGAACACACCGGGGAGCTGTTTTTT. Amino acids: CASSPLVAGEHTGELFF.

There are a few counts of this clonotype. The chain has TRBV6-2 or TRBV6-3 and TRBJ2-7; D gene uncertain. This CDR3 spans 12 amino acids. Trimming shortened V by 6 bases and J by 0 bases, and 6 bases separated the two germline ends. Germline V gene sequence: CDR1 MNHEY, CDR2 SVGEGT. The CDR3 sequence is CASSLSSYEQYV. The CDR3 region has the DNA TGTGCCAGCAGCCTAAGCTCCTACGAGCAGTACGTC.

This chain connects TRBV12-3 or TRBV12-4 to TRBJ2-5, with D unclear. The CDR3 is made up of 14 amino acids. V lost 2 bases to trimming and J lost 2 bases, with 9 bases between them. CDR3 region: CASSLRGQQETQYF. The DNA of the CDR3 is TGTGCCAGCAGTTTACGAGGCCAGCAAGAGACCCAGTACTTC.